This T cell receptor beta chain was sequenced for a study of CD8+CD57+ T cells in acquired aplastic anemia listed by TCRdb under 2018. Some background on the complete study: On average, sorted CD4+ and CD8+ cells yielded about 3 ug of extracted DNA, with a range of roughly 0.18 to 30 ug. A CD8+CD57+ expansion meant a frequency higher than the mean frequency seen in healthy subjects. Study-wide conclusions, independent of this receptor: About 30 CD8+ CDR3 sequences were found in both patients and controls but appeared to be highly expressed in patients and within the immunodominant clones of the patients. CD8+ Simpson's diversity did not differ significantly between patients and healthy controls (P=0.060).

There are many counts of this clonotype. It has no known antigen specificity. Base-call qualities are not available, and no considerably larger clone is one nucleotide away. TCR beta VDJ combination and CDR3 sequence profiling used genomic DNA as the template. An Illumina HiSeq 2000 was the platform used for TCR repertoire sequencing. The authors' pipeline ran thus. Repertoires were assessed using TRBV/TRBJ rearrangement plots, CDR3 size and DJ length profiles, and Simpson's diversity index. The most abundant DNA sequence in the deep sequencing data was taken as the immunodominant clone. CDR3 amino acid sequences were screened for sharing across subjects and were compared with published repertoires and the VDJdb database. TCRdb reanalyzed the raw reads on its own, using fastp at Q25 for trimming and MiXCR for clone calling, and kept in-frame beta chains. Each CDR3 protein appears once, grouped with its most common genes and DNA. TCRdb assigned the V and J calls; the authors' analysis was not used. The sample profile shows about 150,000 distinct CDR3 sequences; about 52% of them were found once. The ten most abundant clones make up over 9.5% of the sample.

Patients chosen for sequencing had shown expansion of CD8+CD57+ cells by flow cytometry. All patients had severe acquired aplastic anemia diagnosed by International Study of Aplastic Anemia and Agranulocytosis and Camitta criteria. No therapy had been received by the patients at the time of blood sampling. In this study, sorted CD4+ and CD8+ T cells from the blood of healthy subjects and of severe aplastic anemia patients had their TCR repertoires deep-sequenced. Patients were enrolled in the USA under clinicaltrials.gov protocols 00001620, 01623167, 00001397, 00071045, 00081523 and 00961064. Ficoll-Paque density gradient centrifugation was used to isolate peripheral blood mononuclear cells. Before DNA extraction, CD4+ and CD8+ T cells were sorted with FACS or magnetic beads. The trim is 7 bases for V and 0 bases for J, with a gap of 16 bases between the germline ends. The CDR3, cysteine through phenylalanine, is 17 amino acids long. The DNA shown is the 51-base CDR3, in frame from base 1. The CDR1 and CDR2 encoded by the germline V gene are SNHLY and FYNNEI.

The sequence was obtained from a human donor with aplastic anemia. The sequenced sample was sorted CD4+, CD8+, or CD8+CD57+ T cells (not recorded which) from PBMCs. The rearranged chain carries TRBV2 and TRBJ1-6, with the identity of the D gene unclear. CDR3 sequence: CASIPTPGSSYNSPLHF. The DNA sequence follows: TGTGCCAGCATCCCCACCCCGGGAAGCTCCTATAATTCACCCCTCCACTTT.